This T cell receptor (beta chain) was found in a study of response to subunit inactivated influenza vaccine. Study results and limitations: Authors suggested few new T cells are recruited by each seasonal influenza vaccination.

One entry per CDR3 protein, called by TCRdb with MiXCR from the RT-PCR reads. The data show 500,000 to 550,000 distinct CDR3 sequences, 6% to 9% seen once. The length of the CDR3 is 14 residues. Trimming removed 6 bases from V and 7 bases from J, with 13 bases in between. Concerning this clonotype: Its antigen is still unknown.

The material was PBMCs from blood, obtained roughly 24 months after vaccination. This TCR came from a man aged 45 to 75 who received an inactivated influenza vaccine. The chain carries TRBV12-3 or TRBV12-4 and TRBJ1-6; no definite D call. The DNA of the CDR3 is TGTGCCAGCAGACCCGCCCGCTCCAATTCACCCCTCCACTTT. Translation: CASRPARSNSPLHF.